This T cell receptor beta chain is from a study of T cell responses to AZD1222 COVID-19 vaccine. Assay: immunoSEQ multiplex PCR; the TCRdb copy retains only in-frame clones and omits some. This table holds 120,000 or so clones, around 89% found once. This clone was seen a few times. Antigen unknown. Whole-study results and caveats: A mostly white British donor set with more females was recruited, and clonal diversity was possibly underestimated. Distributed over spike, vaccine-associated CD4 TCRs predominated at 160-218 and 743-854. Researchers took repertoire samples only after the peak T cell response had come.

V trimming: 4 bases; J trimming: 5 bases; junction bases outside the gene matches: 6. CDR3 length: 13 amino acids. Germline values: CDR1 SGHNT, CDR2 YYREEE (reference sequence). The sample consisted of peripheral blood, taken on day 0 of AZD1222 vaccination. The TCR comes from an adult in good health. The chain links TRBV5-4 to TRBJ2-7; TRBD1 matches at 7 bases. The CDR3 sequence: CASSRQGSDEQYF. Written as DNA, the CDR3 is TGTGCCAGCAGCAGACAGGGAAGTGACGAGCAGTACTTC.